This entry concerns a single TCR beta chain. Since no conserved phenylalanine or tryptophan closes the CDR3, a read error is the likely cause. At the deep level, the assay was run. Replicate PCRs for unsorted PBMC used roughly 320 ng DNA (roughly 29,000 T cell genomes). Ten immunoSEQ deep assay plates served to sequence unsorted PBMC DNA. The repertoire was sequenced with immunoSEQ multiplex PCR; TCRdb's copy has only in-frame clones and lacks some. The sample holds 400,000 to 550,000 clones, less than 80% seen once. This entry is derived from a study of shared clonotypes between healthy human individuals. Study background: The cohort comprised a couple of women and a few men. Their ages spanned 18 to 49 years.

The V gene's germline CDR1 is SGHDT and CDR2 YYEEEE. Trimming took off 1 base at V and 2 bases at J, with 9 bases between the two ends. The CDR3 extends over 14 amino acids. This TCR came from a woman aged 40-49 years in good health. Some clones in this sample may be carry-over from other donors' samples. The genes are TRBV5-6 and TRBJ1-2; a weak D match, TRBD1 (5 bases). The source material was PBMCs. In nucleotides, the CDR3 is TGTGCCAGCAGCTTGACAGGCCGCAACTATGGCTACACCTCC. Protein sequence: CASSLTGRNYGYTS.